These T cell receptor beta chains were read from a single sample in a study of PD-L1 blockade in urothelial cancer. Sequencing used immunoSEQ multiplex PCR; TCRdb keeps in-frame clones, though not all of them. Of approximately 71,000 clones in the sample, approximately 91% are singletons; the top ten hold approximately 3.2%. Source: PBMCs, taken around atezolizumab (anti-PD-L1) treatment. These receptors originate from a man aged 60-69 years with urothelial cancer. Each CDR3 is given with its conserved first and last residue. D genes are given only for firm matches. The size entry is marked missing in some rows and otherwise reads once, few, many or a size class.

TRBJ2-1	NA	TRBD1	TRBV10-2	CASRAGTGSYNEQFF	TGCGCCAGCAGAGCCGGGACAGGATCCTACAATGAGCAGTTCTTC
TRBJ1-4	NA	NA	TRBV7-2	CASSLLEGTGGKLFF	TGTGCCAGCAGCCTACTTGAGGGGACTGGGGGGAAACTGTTTTTT
TRBJ2-2	NA	NA	TRBV29-1	CSVELGGGELFF	TGCAGCGTTGAGTTAGGAGGCGGGGAGCTGTTTTTT
TRBJ2-1	NA	NA	TRBV9	CASSVGGSVYNEQFF	TGTGCCAGCAGCGTAGGAGGGTCGGTATACAATGAGCAGTTCTTC
TRBJ2-7	NA	NA	TRBV9	CASSPDRFYEQYF	TGTGCCAGCAGCCCCGACAGGTTCTACGAGCAGTACTTC
TRBJ1-1	NA	TRBD1	TRBV5-1	CASSRSRDRGGNTEAFF	TGCGCCAGCAGCCGGTCCCGGGACAGGGGGGGGAACACTGAAGCTTTCTTT
TRBJ2-4	NA	NA	TRBV29-1	CSVGSESLAKNIQYF	TGCAGCGTTGGTAGCGAATCCCTAGCCAAAAACATTCAGTACTTC
TRBJ2-3	NA	NA	TRBV13	CASSLLGGQQQYF	TGTGCCAGCAGCTTACTAGGCGGCCAGCAGCAGTATTTT
TRBJ2-7	NA	NA	TRBV5-1	CASSLGTAGVMYEQYF	TGCGCCAGCAGCTTGGGGACCGCCGGGGTAATGTACGAGCAGTACTTC
TRBJ2-5	NA	TRBD1	TRBV28	CASSPGGTEETQYF	TGTGCCAGCAGCCCAGGGGGTACAGAAGAGACCCAGTACTTC
TRBJ2-7	NA	NA	TRBV4-1	CASSQSPNEEQYF	TGCGCCAGCAGCCAATCCCCCAACGAGGAGCAGTACTTC
TRBJ2-4	few	NA	TRBV21-1	CASNFSGLAGAPGKNIQYF	TGTGCCAGCAACTTCAGCGGGCTAGCGGGCGCCCCGGGCAAAAACATTCAGTACTTC
TRBJ1-1	NA	TRBD1	TRBV5-1	CASSLGQGAAEAFF	TGCGCCAGCAGCTTGGGACAGGGGGCTGCGGAAGCTTTCTTT
TRBJ2-5	NA	NA	TRBV19	CASSIGTGILRETQYF	TGTGCCAGTAGTATAGGAACAGGAATTTTGCGGGAGACCCAGTACTTC
TRBJ2-3	NA	NA	TRBV5-1	CASRDSPSTDTQYF	TGCGCCAGCCGGGACTCCCCGAGCACAGATACGCAGTATTTT
TRBJ2-1	NA	TRBD2	TRBV5-1	CASSFGTSLTYNEQFF	TGCGCCAGCAGCTTCGGGACTAGCTTGACTTACAATGAGCAGTTCTTC
TRBJ2-5	NA	TRBD1	TRBV27	CASSPWRPLARDRENPQETQYF	TGTGCCAGCAGTCCCTGGCGCCCCCTAGCGCGGGACAGGGAAAATCCCCAAGAGACCCAGTACTTC
TRBJ2-2	once	NA	TRBV6-5	CASSSRTGDTGELFF	TGTGCCAGCAGTTCCCGCACCGGGGACACCGGGGAGCTGTTTTTT
TRBJ1-6	NA	NA	TRBV7-3	CASSLRGGDSPLHF	TGTGCCAGCAGCTTAAGAGGGGGGGATTCACCCCTCCACTTT
TRBJ2-7	NA	NA	TRBV25-1	CASRRDGHEQYF	TGTGCCAGCAGGCGGGACGGGCACGAGCAGTACTTC
TRBJ2-1	NA	TRBD1	TRBV7-9	CASSVGQDYNEQFF	TGTGCCAGCAGTGTCGGACAGGATTACAATGAGCAGTTCTTC
TRBJ1-5	NA	TRBD1	TRBV19	CASSPGTGGMVSNQPQHF	TGTGCCAGTAGCCCCGGGACAGGGGGGATGGTGAGCAATCAGCCCCAGCATTTT
TRBJ2-2	NA	NA	TRBV19	CASSTRRSSSTGELFF	TGTGCCAGTAGTACCCGTCGATCCTCGAGCACCGGGGAGCTGTTTTTT
TRBJ2-5	NA	TRBD1	TRBV10-3	CAISKDRGDSQYF	TGTGCCATCAGTAAGGACAGGGGGGATTCCCAGTACTTC
TRBJ2-3	NA	TRBD2	TRBV10-3	CAISGLAGGDTQYF	TGTGCCATCAGTGGACTAGCGGGCGGAGATACGCAGTATTTT
TRBJ2-5	once	NA	TRBV25-1	CASSGLGGKETQYF	TGTGCCAGCAGTGGCCTCGGGGGTAAAGAGACCCAGTACTTC
TRBJ2-3	NA	TRBD2	TRBV9	CASSVTSGSTDTQYF	TGTGCCAGCAGCGTAACTAGCGGGAGCACAGATACGCAGTATTTT
TRBJ1-1	NA	NA	TRBV7-2	CASSLALQGNTEAFF	TGTGCCAGCAGCTTAGCTCTACAGGGCAACACTGAAGCTTTCTTT